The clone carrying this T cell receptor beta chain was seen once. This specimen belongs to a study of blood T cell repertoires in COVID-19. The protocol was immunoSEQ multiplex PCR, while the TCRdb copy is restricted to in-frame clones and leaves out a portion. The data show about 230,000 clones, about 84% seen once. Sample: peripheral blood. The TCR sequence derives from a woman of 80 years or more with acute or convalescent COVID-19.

DNA for the CDR3: TGTGCCAGTAGTAGGGATCCACAGGGGGCGAACACCGGGGAGCTGTTTTTT. This translates into CASSRDPQGANTGELFF. The chain employs TRBV19 and TRBJ2-2, with 8 bases lining up with TRBD1. This CDR3 has 17 residues. CDR1 LNHDA and CDR2 SQIVND come from the germline V gene (reference sequence). The V segment lost 4 bases and the J segment 0 bases; nucleotides outside the gene matches: 7. The whole variable domain, remainder taken from reference TRBV19 and TRBJ2-2, is DGGITQSPKYLFRKEGQNVTLSCEQNLNHDAMYWYRQDPGQGLRLIYYSQIVNDFQKGDIAEGYSVSREKKESFPLTVTSAQKNPTAFYLCASSRDPQGANTGELFFGEGSRLTVL.